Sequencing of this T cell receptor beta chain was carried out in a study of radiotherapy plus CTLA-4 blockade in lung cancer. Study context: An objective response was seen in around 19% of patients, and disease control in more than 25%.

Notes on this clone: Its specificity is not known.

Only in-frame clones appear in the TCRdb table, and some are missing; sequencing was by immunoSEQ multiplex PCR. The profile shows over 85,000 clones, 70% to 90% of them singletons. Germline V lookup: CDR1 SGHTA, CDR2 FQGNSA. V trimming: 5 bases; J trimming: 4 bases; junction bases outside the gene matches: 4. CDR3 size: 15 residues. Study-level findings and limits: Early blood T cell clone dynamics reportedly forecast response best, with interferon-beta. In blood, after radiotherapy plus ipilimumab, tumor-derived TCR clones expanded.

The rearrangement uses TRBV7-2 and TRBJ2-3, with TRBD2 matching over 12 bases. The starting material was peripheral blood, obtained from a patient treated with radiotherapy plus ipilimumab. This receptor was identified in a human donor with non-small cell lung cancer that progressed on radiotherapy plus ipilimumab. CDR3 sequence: CASSQGLAGADTQYF. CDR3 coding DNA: TGTGCCAGCAGCCAGGGACTAGCGGGTGCAGATACGCAGTATTTT.